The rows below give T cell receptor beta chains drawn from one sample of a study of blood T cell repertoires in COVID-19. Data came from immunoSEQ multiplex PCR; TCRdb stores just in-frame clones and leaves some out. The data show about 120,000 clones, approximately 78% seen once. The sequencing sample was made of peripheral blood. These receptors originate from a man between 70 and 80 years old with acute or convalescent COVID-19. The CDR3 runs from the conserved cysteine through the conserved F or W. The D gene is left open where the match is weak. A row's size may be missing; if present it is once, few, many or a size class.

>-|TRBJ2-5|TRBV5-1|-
TGCGCCAGCAGCTTGGGTTCATCGGAAGAGACCCAGTACTTC
CASSLGSSEETQYF
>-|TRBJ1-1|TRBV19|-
TGTGCCAGTAGTACGAGGCCCCCGACAGGAACTGAAGCTTTCTTT
CASSTRPPTGTEAFF
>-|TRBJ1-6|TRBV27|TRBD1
TGTGCCAGCAGTTTATCCGGACAGGGAAACTCACCCCTCCACTTT
CASSLSGQGNSPLHF
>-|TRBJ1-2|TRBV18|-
TGTGCCAGCTCACCTGGACATGCGGTATGGAGCTACACCTTC
CASSPGHAVWSYTF
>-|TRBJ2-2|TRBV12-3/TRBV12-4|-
TGTGCCAGCAGTTTGACGGGTACCGGGGAGCTGTTTTTT
CASSLTGTGELFF
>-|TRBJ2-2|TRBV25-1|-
TGTGCCAGCAGTGAACGGACAAGGGGCAGGTCCGGGGAGCTGTTTTTT
CASSERTRGRSGELFF
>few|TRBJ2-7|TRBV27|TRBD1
TGTGCCAGCAGATGGACAGGCAGATACGAGCAGTACTTC
CASRWTGRYEQYF
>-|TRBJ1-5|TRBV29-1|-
TGCAGCGTTTCTCAGGGGTCGGGCCTCAATCAGCCCCAGCATTTT
CSVSQGSGLNQPQHF
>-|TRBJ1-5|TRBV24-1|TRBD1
TGTGCCACCAGTGATTCGGGACAGGGGTCCTTGCAGCCCCAGCATTTT
CATSDSGQGSLQPQHF
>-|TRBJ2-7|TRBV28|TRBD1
TGTGCCAGCAGCGGGACAGGGGGACCCCGGGTGAGGTTC
CASSGTGGPRVRF
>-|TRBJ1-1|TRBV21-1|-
TGTGCCAGCAGCAAATTTCAGAACACTGAAGCTTTCTTT
CASSKFQNTEAFF
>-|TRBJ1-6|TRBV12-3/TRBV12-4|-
TGTGCCAGCAGTTCAGGGATTGGCTCACCCCTCCACTTT
CASSSGIGSPLHF
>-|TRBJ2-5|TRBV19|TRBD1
TGTGCCAGTGGGGGACAGGGAGTTGCGGAGACCCAGTACTTC
CASGGQGVAETQYF
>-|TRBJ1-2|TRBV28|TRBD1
TGTGCCAGCAGTATAATGGGACAGGGGGCGTGGGGCTACACCTTC
CASSIMGQGAWGYTF
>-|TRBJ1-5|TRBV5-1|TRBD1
TGCGCCAGCAGCTCCCAGGGGGGTCCCAATCAGCCCCAGCATTTT
CASSSQGGPNQPQHF
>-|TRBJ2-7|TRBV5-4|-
TGTGCCAGCAGCCGAGACACCAACTCCTACGAGCAGTACTTC
CASSRDTNSYEQYF
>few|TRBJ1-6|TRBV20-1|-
TGCAGTGCTAGTTCCCAGTTATATAATTCACCCCTCCACTTT
CSASSQLYNSPLHF
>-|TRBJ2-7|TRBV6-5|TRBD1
TGTGCCAGCAGTTACAGAGACAGGGGTTCCTACGAGCAGTACTTC
CASSYRDRGSYEQYF
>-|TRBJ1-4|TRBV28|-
TGTGCCAGCAGTTTGAGAACAGGGTTCTGGGAAAAACTGTTTTTT
CASSLRTGFWEKLFF
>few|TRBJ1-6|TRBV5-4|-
TGTGCCAGCAGCCACCCCAGCGGCTCCTATAATTCACCCCTCCACTTT
CASSHPSGSYNSPLHF
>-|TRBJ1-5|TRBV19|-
TGTGCCAGTAGTATGGTCGGGGGGCTTCAGCCCCAGCATTTT
CASSMVGGLQPQHF
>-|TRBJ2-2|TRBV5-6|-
TGTGCCAGCAGCCGCAGGGGCTTCGGGCTCGGGGAGCTGTTTTTT
CASSRRGFGLGELFF
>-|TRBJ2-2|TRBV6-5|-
TGTGCCAGCATTACCCCGGGCACCGGGGAGCTGTTTTTT
CASITPGTGELFF
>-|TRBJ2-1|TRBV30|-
TGTGCCTGGGGAACTAGTTCCAATGAGCAGTTCTTC
CAWGTSSNEQFF
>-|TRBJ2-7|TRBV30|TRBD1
TGTGCCTGCCGGCCCGGGACAGGGGGTGATGAGCAGTACTTC
CACRPGTGGDEQYF
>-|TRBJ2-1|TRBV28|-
TGTGCCAGCAGTGACAGCTTCAGCTCCTACAATGAGCAGTTCTTC
CASSDSFSSYNEQFF
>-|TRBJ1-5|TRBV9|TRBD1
TGTGCCAGCAGCGGCCGACAGGGACAGCCCCAGCATTTT
CASSGRQGQPQHF
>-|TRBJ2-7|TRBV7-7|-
TGTGCTAGCAGCCCGAGCGACTACGGCTACGAGCAGTACTTC
CASSPSDYGYEQYF
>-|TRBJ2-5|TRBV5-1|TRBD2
TGCGCCAGCAGCTTGGGGCCTAGCGGAAGCCAAGAGACCCAGTACTTC
CASSLGPSGSQETQYF
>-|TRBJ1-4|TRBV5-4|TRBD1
TGTGCCAGCAGCCACGGGACAGGGGAAGAAAAACTGTTTTTT
CASSHGTGEEKLFF
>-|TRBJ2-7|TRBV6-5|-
TGTGCCAGCAGAGATACAGGGCGCTTTGGGGAGCAGTACTTC
CASRDTGRFGEQYF
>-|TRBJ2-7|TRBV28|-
TGTGCCAGCAGTTCAGTAGGGGCGTCGATGGAGCAGTACTTC
CASSSVGASMEQYF
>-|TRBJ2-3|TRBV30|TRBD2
TGTGCCTGGAGTGTAGGGGTGTGGTTGGGACTAGCGGGAGTGGGGCGCACAGATACGCAGTATTTT
CAWSVGVWLGLAGVGRTDTQYF
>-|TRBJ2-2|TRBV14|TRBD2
TGTGCCAGCAGCCCCTTAGCGGGAGTCGAAGCCGGGGAGCTGTTTTTT
CASSPLAGVEAGELFF
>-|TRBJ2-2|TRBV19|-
TGTGCCAGTAGTCGACAGATGGCCGGGGAGCTGTTTTTT
CASSRQMAGELFF
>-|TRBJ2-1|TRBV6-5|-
TGTGCCAGCAGTTACTCGAAGGCGCAGCGGCTGGATGAGCAGTTCTTC
CASSYSKAQRLDEQFF
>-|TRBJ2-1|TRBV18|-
TGTGCCAGCTCACGCAGACAGGCCCTGATGTACAATGAGCAGTTCTTC
CASSRRQALMYNEQFF
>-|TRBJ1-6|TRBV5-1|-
TGCGCCAGCAGCTTGGATGGCCAGGGTAGCTCACCCCTCCACTTT
CASSLDGQGSSPLHF
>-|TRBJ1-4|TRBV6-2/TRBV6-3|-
TGTGCCAGCAGTTCCGCGGGGGCCGCGGAAAAACTGTTTTTT
CASSSAGAAEKLFF